This T cell receptor (beta chain) came from a study of T cell responses to AZD1222 COVID-19 vaccine. Study findings and constraints: In all cases, repertoires were sampled only after the peak T cell response.

A note on this clone: Its target is unknown.

Germline loops: CDR1 LGHDT, CDR2 YNNKEL (reference sequence). The CDR3 is made up of 16 amino acids. V was cut by 2 bases and J by 8 bases, with 19 bases left in between. Sequencing used immunoSEQ multiplex PCR; TCRdb keeps in-frame clones, though not all of them. The sample includes some 89,000 clones, about 92% of them seen just once. This clonotype was obtained from an adult in good health. J is TRBJ2-1 and V is TRBV3-1 (or the pseudogene TRBV3-2), with unresolved D. Sample: peripheral blood, taken on day 0 of AZD1222 vaccination. CDR3 bases: TGTGCCAGCAGCCAAACTCGCCTAGTCGGTGGGGATGAGCAGTTCTTC. Amino acid sequence: CASSQTRLVGGDEQFF.